These 30 T cell receptor beta chains were sequenced from one sample in a study of blood T cell repertoires in COVID-19. Profiled with immunoSEQ multiplex PCR; TCRdb holds only in-frame clones, not every one. The sample includes around 120,000 clones, 88% of them seen just once. The sequenced sample was peripheral blood. These receptors were obtained from a human donor in a cohort sampled during active COVID-19.

This rearrangement joins TRBV16 to TRBJ1-1; D remains ambiguous. The CDR3 loop spans 13 amino acids. V was trimmed by 5 bases and J by 9 bases, leaving 16 bases between them. Germline V gives CDR1 KGHSY, CDR2 FQNENV. CDR3 nucleotide sequence: TGTGCCAGCAGCAATGGGCCCAATTTTCAAGCTTTCTTT. Amino acids: CASSNGPNFQAFF.

This chain links TRBV19 with TRBJ1-3, with unresolved D. The CDR3 contains 14 residues. Trimming stripped 7 bases from V and 6 bases from J, with 16 bases between. Germline values: CDR1 LNHDA, CDR2 SQIVND (reference sequence). CDR3 region: CASTPPEVPNTIYF. Here the CDR3 DNA reads TGTGCCAGTACCCCCCCAGAGGTTCCAAACACCATATATTTT.

The chain has TRBV6-5 and TRBJ2-3; perhaps TRBD1 as D (5 bases). Trimming cost V 5 bases and J 5 bases, with 8 bases left between them. CDR3 size: 12 residues. The germline V gene has CDR1 MNHEY and CDR2 SVGAGI. The CDR3 DNA reads TGTGCCAGCAGTCAAAGGGGAGATACGCAGTATTTT. Encoded protein: CASSQRGDTQYF.

In its sample, this clone was seen a few times. The junction departs from the called germline gene at one end, perhaps through a read error. At the DNA level, this CDR3 is encoded by other sequences in the same sample as well. V is TRBV7-7 and J is TRBJ2-2, with 10 bases matching TRBD1. The CDR3 has 16 amino acids. Germline V gene lookup returns CDR1 SSHAT and CDR2 FNYEAQ (reference sequence). In DNA, the CDR3 is TGTGCTAGCAGCTTGACCGGGACAGGGGTTATCGGGGAGCTGTTTTTT. Its translation: CASSLTGTGVIGELFF. The variable domain in full, completed from reference TRBV7-7 and TRBJ2-2, reads GAGVSQSPRYKVTKRGQDVTLRCDPISSHATLYWYQQALGQGPEFLTYFNYEAQPDKSGLPSDRFSAERPEGSISTLTIQRTEQRDSAMYRCASSLTGTGVIGELFFGEGSRLTVL.

The CDR3 region is CASKNQGVGQETQYF. As DNA, the CDR3 is TGTGCCAGCAAGAACCAGGGGGTCGGCCAAGAGACCCAGTACTTC. This chain connects TRBV28 to TRBJ2-5; 7 bases agree with TRBD1. CDR3 length: 15 amino acids. The V and J ends lost 7 bases and 1 base, in that order; junction bases with no gene match: 9. From germline, CDR1 is MDHEN and CDR2 SYDVKM.

This clone has just a few counts. J is TRBJ1-5 and V is TRBV7-9; D is unclear. Germline V lookup: CDR1 SEHNR, CDR2 FQNEAQ (reference sequence). The CDR3 totals 21 residues. Trimming stripped 5 bases from V and 4 bases from J, with 33 bases between. The CDR3 nucleotides read TGTGCCAGCAGCAGAGGAGGCGGATTAGCCCCTTTTCCACGGGGTAATCAGCCCCAGCATTTT. It translates to CASSRGGGLAPFPRGNQPQHF. Using reference TRBV7-9 and TRBJ1-5 for the parts outside the CDR3, the full variable domain is DTGVSQNPRHKITKRGQNVTFRCDPISEHNRLYWYRQTLGQGPEFLTYFQNEAQLEKSRLLSDRFSAERPKGSFSTLEIQRTEQGDSAMYLCASSRGGGLAPFPRGNQPQHFGDGTRLSIL.

This CDR3 is CASRPRQVNTEAFF. CDR3 coding DNA: TGTGCCAGCAGACCCAGACAAGTGAACACTGAAGCTTTCTTT. The rearrangement links TRBV2 to TRBJ1-1; D unclear. Germline V CDR1 and CDR2: SNHLY, FYNNEI. The CDR3 is 14 amino acids. Trimming stripped 6 bases from V and 0 bases from J, with 11 bases between.

This chain uses TRBV12-3 or TRBV12-4 with TRBJ2-2, with no clear D. This CDR3 spans 12 amino acids. V was clipped by 6 bases and J by 4 bases, with 6 bases between them. The CDR3: CASRQLTGELFF. DNA of the CDR3: TGTGCCAGCAGACAGCTCACCGGGGAGCTGTTTTTT.

This chain uses TRBV10-3 with TRBJ1-5, with D perhaps TRBD1 (6 bases). V was pared by 6 bases and J by 5 bases, with 11 bases between. This CDR3 has 13 residues. Germline V gives CDR1 ENHRY, CDR2 SYGVKD. Here the CDR3 DNA reads TGTGCCATCAGAGGGGGTGTGGATCAGCCCCAGCATTTT. Translating it yields CAIRGGVDQPQHF.

The rearrangement joins TRBV23-1 to TRBJ1-1, with D possibly matching TRBD1 (6 bases). TRBV23-1 falls under the ORF class, with uncertain function. CDR3 length: 12 amino acids. V lost 2 bases and J lost 7, with 8 bases in between. The CDR3 spells CASSQPGDEAFF. CDR3 in DNA: TGCGCCAGCAGTCAACCAGGGGATGAAGCTTTCTTT.

The chain links TRBV6-5 to TRBJ1-1; 7 bases are shared with TRBD1. The CDR3 is made up of 15 amino acids. The V gene end was trimmed by 5 bases and the J gene end by 10 bases; junction bases not matched to a gene: 16. Germline V CDR1 and CDR2: MNHEY, SVGAGI. In nucleotides, the CDR3 is TGTGCCAGCAGTAACCCAGGGACAGCCCGAAGGGGAGCTTTCTTT. Encoded protein: CASSNPGTARRGAFF.

Notes on this clone: The sample contains more than one DNA sequence encoding this CDR3. The chain combines TRBV9 with TRBJ2-7, with D perhaps TRBD1 (5 bases). V lost 0 bases to trimming and J lost 4 bases, with 5 bases between them. The CDR3 runs to 12 residues. Germline CDR1 is SGDLS and CDR2 is YYNGEE. The CDR3 protein is CASSVEGYEQYF. In DNA, the CDR3 is TGTGCCAGCAGCGTAGAGGGGTACGAGCAGTACTTC.

The chain recombines TRBV11-2 with TRBJ2-3, with D maybe TRBD1 (6 bases). The germline V and J ends were trimmed by 3 bases and 2 bases, with 9 bases remaining between them. The CDR3 has 14 residues. The germline V gene encodes CDR1 SGHAT and CDR2 FQNNGV. CDR3 amino acids: CASSFGGPTDTQYF. CDR3 DNA: TGTGCCAGCAGCTTTGGGGGCCCCACAGATACGCAGTATTTT.

The chain recombines TRBV9 with TRBJ2-1, with a possible D match to TRBD2 (6 bases). The V gene lost 4 bases and the J gene lost 9 bases, with 14 bases spanning the gap. The V gene's germline CDR1 is SGDLS and CDR2 YYNGEE. This CDR3 has 13 amino acids. CDR3 sequence: CASSFRQAGEQFF. The CDR3 DNA follows: TGTGCCAGCAGCTTCCGACAAGCGGGTGAGCAGTTCTTC.

Here the CDR3 reads CASSSASVTDTQYF. The CDR3 bases are TGTGCCAGCAGTTCCGCGAGCGTCACAGATACGCAGTATTTT. The rearrangement links TRBV27 to TRBJ2-3; no clear D gene. Germline V gives CDR1 MNHEY, CDR2 SMNVEV (reference sequence). Trimming left V 4 bases short and J 2 bases short, with 10 bases between. This CDR3 comprises 14 residues.

This clone was recorded once. This chain links TRBV5-5 with TRBJ1-4; TRBD1 matches 8 bases. Germline loops: CDR1 SGHKS, CDR2 YYEKEE (reference sequence). Germline trimming cut 4 bases from V and 8 bases from J; bases unmatched to any gene: 7. The CDR3 consists of 14 residues. DNA of the CDR3: TGTGCCAGCAGCGTACCCAGGGGGCAGGAAAAACTGTTTTTT. Translated: CASSVPRGQEKLFF. Variable domain in full (rest from reference TRBV5-5 and TRBJ1-4): DAGVTQSPTHLIKTRGQQVTLRCSPISGHKSVSWYQQVLGQGPQFIFQYYEKEERGRGNFPDRFSARQFPNYSSELNVNALLLGDSALYLCASSVPRGQEKLFFGSGTQLSVL.

The chain recombines TRBV18 with TRBJ2-3; TRBD2 agrees at 16 bases. This CDR3 is 18 amino acids long. In germline, CDR1 is KGHSH, CDR2 LQKENI. V lost 0 bases and J lost 0; bases outside the gene matches: 0. The CDR3 DNA sequence: TGTGCCAGCTCACCACCGGGACTAGCGGGGGGGAGCACAGATACGCAGTATTTT. Translation: CASSPPGLAGGSTDTQYF.

This clone appeared once. The CDR3 region is CASSLRLAGVSSYEQYF. The CDR3 DNA reads TGTGCCAGCAGCCTTAGACTAGCGGGCGTAAGCTCCTACGAGCAGTACTTC. The chain joins TRBV3-1 (or the pseudogene TRBV3-2) to TRBJ2-7; TRBD2 agrees at 10 bases. CDR1 and CDR2 from the germline V gene are LGHDT and YNNKEL (reference sequence). V lost 4 bases, J lost 0 bases, and 9 bases stayed unmatched. The CDR3 contains 17 residues.

In its sample, this clone was seen once. The junction departs from the called germline gene at one end, perhaps through a read error. This chain links TRBV27 with TRBJ2-1, with D possibly TRBD1 on 5 matching bases. The CDR3 has 14 amino acids. Germline assignment: CDR1 MNHEY and CDR2 SMNVEV (reference sequence). The CDR3, as DNA: TGTGCCAGCAGTTCTCGGACACAAAGGAATGGGCAGTTCTTC. It codes for CASSSRTQRNGQFF.

This chain connects TRBV2 to TRBJ2-5; no clear D gene. Germline V gives CDR1 SNHLY, CDR2 FYNNEI. The CDR3 runs to 15 residues. The V end was cut by 5 bases, the J end by 0 bases, with 13 bases between. The CDR3 bases are TGTGCCAGCAGTTCTCGGTCGATTTACCAAGAGACCCAGTACTTC. This gives the protein CASSSRSIYQETQYF.

For the CDR3, the DNA is TGTGCCAGTGGGATTGGGACAGCTATTGCAACTAATGAAAAACTGTTTTTT. This encodes CASGIGTAIATNEKLFF. V gene TRBV2 combines with J gene TRBJ1-4, with 7 bases aligning to TRBD1. The trim removed 9 bases at V and 0 bases at J, leaving 13 bases unmatched. The CDR3 has 17 residues. Per germline, CDR1 SNHLY and CDR2 FYNNEI.

Here the CDR3 DNA reads TGTGCCAGCAGTTACTCGAGACAGGGAAGCCGGTACGAGCAGTACTTC. Translated: CASSYSRQGSRYEQYF. The chain links TRBV6-2 or TRBV6-3 to TRBJ2-7, with 7 bases fitting TRBD1. V gave up 0 bases and J gave up 4 bases; unmatched junction bases: 9. Germline lookup yields CDR1 MNHEY and CDR2 SVGEGT. The CDR3 sequence is 16 residues long.

The chain is built from TRBV3-1 (or the pseudogene TRBV3-2) and TRBJ1-2; 8 bases align to TRBD1. J was trimmed by 8 bases and V by 10 bases; bases with no gene match: 15. Germline V gives CDR1 LGHDT, CDR2 YNNKEL (reference sequence). CDR3 length equals 14 residues. The CDR3 nucleotides are TGTGCCACCTGGGACAGGTCCATCTTATTCGGCTACACCTTC. This encodes CATWDRSILFGYTF.

About this clone itself: Other DNA sequences from this sample encode an identical CDR3 as well. The gene calls are TRBV18 and TRBJ2-3; D ambiguous. The CDR3 spans 13 residues. Germline loops: CDR1 KGHSH, CDR2 LQKENI. Trimming removed 3 bases at V and 0 bases at J, with 4 bases between. Here the CDR3 DNA reads TGTGCCAGCTCACCGTCTAGCACAGATACGCAGTATTTT. It encodes CASSPSSTDTQYF.

The V gene is TRBV7-2, the J gene TRBJ2-1, with TRBD1 matching 9 bases. Germline V CDR1 and CDR2: SGHTA, FQGNSA. CDR3 length equals 15 residues. After removal of 5 bases from V and 9 bases from J, the junction contained 11 bases not matched to a gene. The DNA for the CDR3 is TGTGCCAGCAGCATCTATACAGGGGGCGATGTTGAGCAGTTCTTC. Protein sequence: CASSIYTGGDVEQFF.

The V call is TRBV29-1, the J call TRBJ2-3; TRBD1 matches at 7 bases. Germline V gene data show CDR1 as SQVTM and CDR2 as ANQGSEA. With 0 bases clipped from V and 0 bases from J, the junction kept 6 bases outside the gene matches. CDR3 length: 16 residues. Written as DNA, the CDR3 is TGCAGCGTTGAAGAAGGGACAGCCGCTAGCACAGATACGCAGTATTTT. Its protein is CSVEEGTAASTDTQYF.

The V and J genes are TRBV11-2 and TRBJ2-7; TRBD2 aligns across 7 bases. The CDR3 runs to 16 residues. Germline CDR1 is SGHAT and CDR2 is FQNNGV. The trim removed 2 bases at V and 3 bases at J, leaving 10 bases unmatched. The chain's CDR3 is CASSLLSGGSVYEQYF. CDR3 bases: TGTGCCAGCAGCTTATTATCGGGCGGGAGCGTCTACGAGCAGTACTTC.

The chain carries TRBV28 and TRBJ1-2; D is possibly TRBD1 (6 bases). V lost 5 bases to trimming and J lost 4 bases, with 14 bases between them. Per germline, CDR1 MDHEN and CDR2 SYDVKM. The CDR3 has 14 residues. The CDR3 DNA sequence: TGTGCCAGCAGTCTCCCTACAGGGACCTATGGCTACACCTTC. Its translation: CASSLPTGTYGYTF.

This clone came up once. The CDR3 reads CASSLAWDTGETQYF. The CDR3 nucleotides read TGTGCCAGCAGCTTAGCCTGGGACACGGGAGAGACCCAGTACTTC. The chain recombines TRBV7-9 with TRBJ2-5; weak D call: TRBD1 (6 bases). With 0 bases removed from V and 4 bases from J, the gap between germline ends came to 12 bases. The CDR3 extends over 15 amino acids. In germline, CDR1 is SEHNR, CDR2 FQNEAQ (reference sequence).

This chain joins TRBV15 and TRBJ1-5; a possible D gene is TRBD1 (6 bases). The CDR3 is 13 amino acids. Trimming removed 4 bases at V and 6 bases at J, with 10 bases between. Germline V gene data show CDR1 as LNHNV and CDR2 as YYDKDF (reference sequence). The CDR3 coding sequence is TGTGCCACCAGCAACAGGGTTACTCAGCCCCAGCATTTT. It is translated as CATSNRVTQPQHF.